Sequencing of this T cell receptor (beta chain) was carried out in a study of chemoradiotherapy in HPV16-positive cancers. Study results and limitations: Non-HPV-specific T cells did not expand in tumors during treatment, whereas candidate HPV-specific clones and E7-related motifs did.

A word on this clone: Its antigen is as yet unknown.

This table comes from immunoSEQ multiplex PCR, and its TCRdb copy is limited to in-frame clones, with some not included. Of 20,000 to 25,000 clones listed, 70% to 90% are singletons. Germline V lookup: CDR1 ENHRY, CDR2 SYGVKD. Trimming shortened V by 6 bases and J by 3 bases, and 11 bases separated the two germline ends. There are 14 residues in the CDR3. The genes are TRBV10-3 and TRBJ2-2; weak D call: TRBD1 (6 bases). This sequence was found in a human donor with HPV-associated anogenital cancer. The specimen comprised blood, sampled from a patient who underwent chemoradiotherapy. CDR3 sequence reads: CAIRPDSYTGELFF. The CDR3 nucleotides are TGTGCCATCAGACCGGACAGCTACACCGGGGAGCTGTTTTTT.